These 18 T cell receptor beta chains originate from one sample sequenced in a study of T cell responses to AZD1222 COVID-19 vaccine. The method was immunoSEQ multiplex PCR; TCRdb's version includes in-frame clones alone and lacks a portion of them. The sample carries roughly 120,000 clones, 85% to 90% recorded once. Sequencing was performed on peripheral blood, taken 28 days after the second AZD1222 dose. Receptors originate from an adult who received the AZD1222 COVID-19 vaccine.

This clone was counted a single time. This chain connects TRBV9 to TRBJ2-7, with D tentatively TRBD1 (6 bases). The CDR3 loop spans 16 amino acids. Germline V lookup: CDR1 SGDLS, CDR2 YYNGEE. Trimming removed 4 bases at V and 7 bases at J, with 24 bases between. CDR3 in DNA: TGTGCCAGCAGCCCTTTCTCGGGACAACCCCTGGGGGAGCAGTACTTC. Translated: CASSPFSGQPLGEQYF.

The chain carries TRBV19 and TRBJ2-7; 8 bases map to TRBD1. Losses at the gene ends were 7 bases for V and 6 bases for J; bases not matched to a gene: 2. Germline V gene data show CDR1 as LNHDA and CDR2 as SQIVND (reference sequence). The CDR3 has 11 residues. CDR3 protein: CASTTGGEQYF. The DNA for the CDR3 is TGTGCCAGTACCACAGGGGGCGAGCAGTACTTC. Using reference TRBV19 and TRBJ2-7 for the parts outside the CDR3, the full variable domain is DGGITQSPKYLFRKEGQNVTLSCEQNLNHDAMYWYRQDPGQGLRLIYYSQIVNDFQKGDIAEGYSVSREKKESFPLTVTSAQKNPTAFYLCASTTGGEQYFGPGTRLTVT.

V is TRBV9 and J is TRBJ1-6; D not resolved. Germline CDR1 SGDLS, CDR2 YYNGEE. This CDR3 spans 14 amino acids. V gave up 2 bases and J gave up 3 bases, with 6 bases separating them. This CDR3 is CASSVDLYNSPLHF. In DNA, the CDR3 is TGTGCCAGCAGCGTGGACCTCTATAATTCACCCCTCCACTTT. The full variable domain, in which reference TRBV9 and TRBJ1-6 provide the parts outside the CDR3, is DSGVTQTPKHLITATGQRVTLRCSPRSGDLSVYWYQQSLDQGLQFLIQYYNGEERAKGNILERFSAQQFPDLHSELNLSSLELGDSALYFCASSVDLYNSPLHFGNGTRLTVT.

J is TRBJ1-2 and V is TRBV5-6; D is unresolved. This CDR3 contains 16 residues. V was pared by 0 bases and J by 0 bases, with 12 bases between. The V gene's germline CDR1 is SGHDT and CDR2 YYEEEE. The CDR3 protein is CASSLAPAFANYGYTF. The CDR3 DNA reads as TGTGCCAGCAGCTTGGCCCCGGCATTCGCTAACTATGGCTACACCTTC.

The chain links TRBV12-5 to TRBJ2-3, with D maybe TRBD1 (6 bases). V dropped 6 bases and J dropped 0 bases, with 13 bases sitting between them. The CDR3 totals 15 residues. Germline V CDR1 and CDR2: LGHNT, FRNRAP. DNA of the CDR3: TGTGCTAGTGGCCCGCAGGGGCATAGCACAGATACGCAGTATTTT. Translating it yields CASGPQGHSTDTQYF.

The chain recombines TRBV6-5 with TRBJ2-1; D is possibly TRBD2 (6 bases). Trimming left V 6 bases short and J 9 bases short, with 15 bases between. The CDR3 has 13 amino acids. Germline assignment: CDR1 MNHEY and CDR2 SVGAGI. Here the CDR3 reads CASSKTRSSEQFF. CDR3 DNA sequence: TGTGCCAGCAGCAAGACTAGGAGCTCTGAGCAGTTCTTC.

This clone was observed once. J is TRBJ2-3 and V is TRBV5-8, with 10 bases fitting TRBD1. The CDR3 is 16 residues long. V lost 1 base, J lost 1 base, and 3 bases stayed unmatched. The germline gives CDR1 SGHTS, CDR2 YDEGEE. The CDR3 DNA sequence: TGTGCCAGCAGCTTGCATGGGACAGGGGGCACAGATACGCAGTATTTT. Its protein is CASSLHGTGGTDTQYF.

The J gene is TRBJ1-6, the V gene TRBV9, with D perhaps matching TRBD1 (6 bases). Trimming pared 4 bases from V and 14 bases from J, leaving 13 bases between. CDR1 and CDR2 from the germline V gene are SGDLS and YYNGEE. The CDR3 has 12 amino acids. CDR3 loop: CASSQVGGALHF. CDR3 nucleotides: TGTGCCAGCAGCCAAGTAGGGGGAGCCCTCCACTTT.

This chain uses TRBV2 with TRBJ1-5; D might be TRBD1 (6 bases). Germline loops: CDR1 SNHLY, CDR2 FYNNEI. Deletions cut 3 bases from V and 8 bases from J, with 11 bases between. CDR3 length: 13 residues. The CDR3 loop is CASSDRGGKPQHF. As DNA, the CDR3 is TGTGCCAGCAGTGACAGGGGCGGAAAGCCCCAGCATTTT.

V gene TRBV7-9 combines with J gene TRBJ1-2; weak D call: TRBD1 (5 bases). CDR3 size: 16 residues. V was shortened by 5 bases and J by 3 bases, with 19 bases between the two germline ends. CDR1 SEHNR and CDR2 FQNEAQ come from the germline V gene (reference sequence). The CDR3: CASSRGRSTGDYGYTF. Written as DNA, the CDR3 is TGTGCCAGCAGCCGGGGACGCTCGACGGGGGACTATGGCTACACCTTC.

This chain connects TRBV11-3 to TRBJ2-6; D is possibly TRBD1 (5 bases). Trimming took off 3 bases at V and 4 bases at J, with 10 bases between the two ends. Germline-derived CDR1 and CDR2 are SGHNT and YENEEA. There are 15 residues in the CDR3. CDR3 amino acids: CASSFSRAGANVLTF. For the CDR3, the DNA is TGTGCCAGCAGCTTTAGCAGGGCCGGGGCCAACGTCCTGACTTTC. The entire variable domain, with the rest obtained from reference TRBV11-3 and TRBJ2-6, is as follows: EAGVVQSPRYKIIEKKQPVAFWCNPISGHNTLYWYLQNLGQGPELLIRYENEEAVDDSQLPKDRFSAERLKGVDSTLKIQPAELGDSAVYLCASSFSRAGANVLTFGAGSRLTVL.

V is TRBV7-8 and J is TRBJ1-2; D possibly corresponds to TRBD1 (6 bases). CDR1 and CDR2 from the germline V gene are SGHVS and FQNEAQ. V lost 5 bases to trimming and J lost 6 bases, with 10 bases between them. The CDR3 spans 12 residues. CDR3 sequence (DNA): TGTGCCAGCAGCCAAGGGGGGGATGGCTACACCTTC. Translated: CASSQGGDGYTF.

The rearrangement uses TRBV7-5 and TRBJ2-5; the D call in the table, TRBD1, was not verified against the DNA. TRBV7-5 represents a pseudogene. The CDR3 consists of 13 residues. CDR3 sequence: CARSHRQEETQYF. The CDR3, as DNA: TGTGCCAGAAGCCATCGACAGGAAGAGACCCAGTACTTC.

The V call is TRBV24-1, the J call TRBJ2-5; TRBD2 matches at 8 bases. The CDR3 extends over 16 amino acids. CDR1 and CDR2 from the germline V gene are KGHDR and SFDVKD. V shed 3 bases and J 4 bases; nucleotides not matched to a gene: 9. The CDR3 loop is CATSDGGGRRSETQYF. CDR3 DNA: TGTGCCACCAGTGATGGGGGCGGGAGGAGATCAGAGACCCAGTACTTC.

This clone turned up a few times. The rearrangement uses TRBV5-4 and TRBJ2-7; a weak D match, TRBD1 (6 bases). CDR3 length equals 15 residues. Per the germline V gene, CDR1 is SGHNT and CDR2 is YYREEE (reference sequence). V was shortened by 4 bases and J by 3 bases, with 17 bases between the two germline ends. This CDR3 is CASSPTGRGIYEQYF. The DNA of the CDR3 is TGTGCCAGCAGCCCGACCGGCAGGGGAATCTACGAGCAGTACTTC.

This clone was observed a few times. This chain connects TRBV7-9 to TRBJ1-5; TRBD1 might be the D (5 bases). CDR1 and CDR2 (germline): SEHNR, FQNEAQ (reference sequence). Trimming removed 0 bases from V and 6 bases from J, with 6 bases in between. The CDR3 is 13 amino acids. CDR3 DNA: TGTGCCAGCAGCTTAGCGGGGGGTCAGCCCCAGCATTTT. Translating it yields CASSLAGGQPQHF.

The rearrangement joins TRBV28 to TRBJ2-7; 9 nucleotides align to TRBD2. V shed 10 bases and J 2 bases; nucleotides not matched to a gene: 9. The germline V gene has CDR1 MDHEN and CDR2 SYDVKM. The CDR3 has 14 amino acids. This CDR3 is CATHGLARAYEQYF. The CDR3, as DNA: TGTGCCACCCACGGACTAGCGAGAGCCTACGAGCAGTACTTC.

The chain joins TRBV7-2 to TRBJ1-5; D is ambiguous. V was cut by 1 base and J by 3 bases, with 4 bases left in between. CDR1 and CDR2 (germline): SGHTA, FQGNSA. The CDR3 length is 13 residues. The DNA of the CDR3 is TGTGCCAGCAGCTTAGGGCTCAATCAGCCCCAGCATTTT. Translating it yields CASSLGLNQPQHF.